These 22 T cell receptor beta chains were all obtained from the same sample, sequenced in a study of chemoradiotherapy in HPV16-positive cancers. Method: immunoSEQ multiplex PCR; TCRdb's copy keeps in-frame clones and lacks some. The sample shows some 13,000 clones, around nine tenths of them seen only once. Sequenced material: blood, taken from a patient who underwent chemoradiotherapy. The receptors shown here come from a human donor with HPV-associated anogenital cancer.

The chain couples TRBV5-1 to TRBJ1-2; 9 bases agree with TRBD1. Trimming removed 5 bases from V and 12 bases from J; junction bases left unmatched: 17. The CDR3 is 15 residues long. CDR1 and CDR2 from the germline V gene are SGHRS and YFSETQ. The CDR3 region has the DNA TGCGCCAGCAGTAAGGACCCGGGGACAGGGATGGGTAACACCTTC. Encoded protein: CASSKDPGTGMGNTF.

This clone was counted a single time. The chain uses TRBV10-2 and TRBJ2-1, with D perhaps TRBD1 or TRBD2 (6 bases each). This CDR3 region has 14 residues. With 7 bases removed from V and 5 bases from J, the gap between germline ends came to 15 bases. The V gene's germline CDR1 is WSHSY and CDR2 SAAADI. The CDR3 DNA reads TGCGCCAGCATCGACGGGGGCTTCCACAATGAGCAGTTCTTC. The encoded protein is CASIDGGFHNEQFF.

The V and J genes are TRBV6-1 and TRBJ1-3; unclear D gene. V lost 0 bases, J lost 5 bases, and 8 bases lay in between. CDR1 MNHNS and CDR2 SASEGT come from the germline V gene. The CDR3 has 14 amino acids. CDR3 bases: TGTGCCAGCAGTGAAGCTGAAGTGAGAAACACCATATATTTT. Translation: CASSEAEVRNTIYF.

The chain is built from TRBV7-2 and TRBJ1-5, with TRBD1 identical over 8 bases. The V gene end was trimmed by 5 bases and the J gene end by 0 bases; junction bases not matched to a gene: 6. The CDR3 is made up of 16 amino acids. Germline V gene data show CDR1 as SGHTA and CDR2 as FQGNSA. CDR3: CASSMGTGYSNQPQHF. The CDR3 bases are TGTGCCAGCAGCATGGGGACAGGCTATAGCAATCAGCCCCAGCATTTT.

This chain connects TRBV16 to TRBJ1-5; D is undetermined. The germline V gene encodes CDR1 KGHSY and CDR2 FQNENV. This CDR3 has 13 amino acids. Trimming left V 1 base short and J 3 bases short, with 4 bases between. The CDR3 DNA sequence: TGTGCCAGCAGCCAATTAAACAATCAGCCCCAGCATTTT. It codes for CASSQLNNQPQHF.

This clone occurred once. The chain has TRBV5-4 and TRBJ1-2; TRBD1 aligns across 7 bases. CDR1 is SGHNT, CDR2 YYREEE, per germline (reference sequence). CDR3 size: 16 residues. V lost 4 bases, J lost 3 bases, and 12 bases stayed unmatched. In DNA, the CDR3 is TGTGCCAGCAGCACCCTGACAGGGACGAAAGACTATGGCTACACCTTC. This translates into CASSTLTGTKDYGYTF.

The rearrangement links TRBV14 to TRBJ1-2; a weak D match, TRBD1 (5 bases). Germline loops: CDR1 SGHDN, CDR2 FVKESK. Trimming cost V 4 bases and J 5 bases, with 20 bases left between them. The CDR3 runs 16 residues. CDR3 in DNA: TGTGCCAGCAGCCCTAATAGAAACGAGGGACTATATGGCTACACCTTC. Translation: CASSPNRNEGLYGYTF.

V and J are TRBV7-9 and TRBJ2-7, with no clear D. The V end lost 1 base, the J end lost 4 bases, and 8 bases lay between the germline ends. The CDR3 is 13 amino acids. From germline, CDR1 is SEHNR and CDR2 FQNEAQ (reference sequence). CDR3 sequence: CASSLEERYEQYF. The CDR3 bases are TGTGCCAGCAGCTTAGAAGAACGTTACGAGCAGTACTTC.

The chain is built from TRBV5-5 and TRBJ2-6; tentatively, D is TRBD1 (5 bases). V lost 2 bases and J lost 1, with 10 bases in between. Germline V gene data show CDR1 as SGHKS and CDR2 as YYEKEE (reference sequence). This CDR3 spans 16 amino acids. The DNA of the CDR3 is TGTGCCAGCAGCTTAACAGGTGGTTCTGGGGCCAACGTCCTGACTTTC. As protein: CASSLTGGSGANVLTF.

The chain has TRBV29-1 and TRBJ2-3, with 11 bases that match TRBD2. Trimming at V came to 7 bases and at J to 4 bases, leaving 7 bases not matched to a gene. The CDR3 has 14 residues. From germline, CDR1 is SQVTM and CDR2 ANQGSEA. CDR3 amino acids: CSAPLAGEPDTQYF. As DNA, the CDR3 is TGCAGCGCACCACTAGCGGGGGAGCCAGATACGCAGTATTTT.

The chain has TRBV7-2 and TRBJ2-1; TRBD1 aligns across 9 bases. This CDR3 contains 15 residues. The germline gives CDR1 SGHTA, CDR2 FQGNSA. With V trimmed by 4 bases and J by 5 bases, 6 bases remained unmatched. CDR3 region: CASSWGQGGNNEQFF. DNA of the CDR3: TGTGCCAGCAGCTGGGGACAGGGCGGCAACAATGAGCAGTTCTTC.

V gene TRBV9 combines with J gene TRBJ1-2; D call uncertain. Trimming removed 0 bases from V and 1 base from J, with 10 bases in between. This CDR3 spans 15 amino acids. Germline lookup yields CDR1 SGDLS and CDR2 YYNGEE. CDR3 in amino acids: CASSVVTDLNYGYTF. CDR3 DNA sequence: TGTGCCAGCAGCGTAGTTACCGACCTTAACTATGGCTACACCTTC.

The chain links TRBV5-5 to TRBJ1-1; 8 bases map to TRBD1. CDR3 length: 12 amino acids. The V and J ends lost 0 bases and 8 bases, in that order; junction bases with no gene match: 0. Germline assignment: CDR1 SGHKS and CDR2 YYEKEE (reference sequence). DNA for the CDR3: TGTGCCAGCAGCTTGGGGACAGGGGAAGCTTTCTTT. It translates to CASSLGTGEAFF.

The chain employs TRBV19 and TRBJ1-1; TRBD1 matches 11 bases. This CDR3 region has 16 residues. The ends lost 4 bases at V and 4 bases at J; junction bases unmatched: 8. Germline V gene sequence: CDR1 LNHDA, CDR2 SQIVND (reference sequence). The CDR3, as DNA: TGTGCCAGTAGTAGTTACGGACAGGGGGCGGGCACTGAAGCTTTCTTT. Translated: CASSSYGQGAGTEAFF.

The chain recombines TRBV5-1 with TRBJ1-6; D not certain. The CDR3 consists of 13 residues. Per the germline V gene, CDR1 is SGHRS and CDR2 is YFSETQ. Trimming left V 5 bases short and J 7 bases short, with 10 bases between. CDR3 DNA sequence: TGCGCCAGCAGTGACCGTTTCAATTCACCCCTCCACTTT. It codes for CASSDRFNSPLHF.

This chain connects TRBV5-4 to TRBJ2-1; 7 bases are shared with TRBD2. J was trimmed by 7 bases and V by 4 bases; bases with no gene match: 11. The CDR3 contains 15 residues. CDR1 and CDR2 (germline): SGHNT, YYREEE (reference sequence). The DNA for the CDR3 is TGTGCCAGCAGCCTCTCGACTAGCCGGTGGAATGAGCAGTTCTTC. Translating gives CASSLSTSRWNEQFF.

The rearrangement uses TRBV7-2 and TRBJ1-4; D may be TRBD1 (5 bases). CDR3 length: 14 amino acids. The ends were cut back, 0 bases at V and 5 bases at J, with 7 bases in the middle. CDR1 and CDR2 (germline): SGHTA, FQGNSA. The CDR3 region has the DNA TGTGCCAGCAGCTTAGCGTCAGGGAATGAAAAACTGTTTTTT. It translates to CASSLASGNEKLFF. The complete variable domain, with remaining parts taken from reference TRBV7-2 and TRBJ1-4, reads GAGVSQSPSNKVTEKGKDVELRCDPISGHTALYWYRQSLGQGLEFLIYFQGNSAPDKSGLPSDRFSAERTGGSVSTLTIQRTQQEDSAVYLCASSLASGNEKLFFGSGTQLSVL.

The chain couples TRBV30 to TRBJ2-3, with a possible D match to TRBD1 (6 bases). This CDR3 region has 13 residues. The germline CDR1 and CDR2 sequences are GTSNPN and SVGIG (reference sequence). V lost 2 bases and J lost 8, with 14 bases in between. This CDR3 is CAWSQGSLGTQYF. In DNA, the CDR3 is TGTGCCTGGAGTCAGGGGTCACTGGGTACGCAGTATTTT. The variable domain in full, completed from reference TRBV30 and TRBJ2-3, reads SQTIHQWPATLVQPVGSPLSLECTVEGTSNPNLYWYRQAAGRGLQLLFYSVGIGQISSEVPQNLSASRPQDRQFILSSKKLLLSDSGFYLCAWSQGSLGTQYFGPGTRLTVL.

The chain is built from TRBV5-4 and TRBJ1-1; D call uncertain. V was cut by 4 bases and J by 7 bases, with 14 bases left in between. The CDR3 loop spans 13 amino acids. Germline V gene data show CDR1 as SGHNT and CDR2 as YYREEE (reference sequence). CDR3 amino acids: CASSPTGEVEAFF. The CDR3 DNA reads as TGTGCCAGCAGCCCCACCGGGGAGGTTGAAGCTTTCTTT.

The V and J genes are TRBV4-2 and TRBJ2-5; TRBD2 matches 12 bases. In germline, CDR1 is LGHNA, CDR2 YNFKEQ. V shed 0 bases and J 2 bases; nucleotides not matched to a gene: 10. This CDR3 is 19 amino acids long. CDR3 amino acids: CASSQDLPSGGGFQETQYF. Written as DNA, the CDR3 is TGTGCCAGCAGCCAAGATTTGCCTAGCGGGGGGGGCTTTCAAGAGACCCAGTACTTC.

The chain joins TRBV7-9 to TRBJ2-3; D possibly uses TRBD1 or TRBD2 (5 bases each). V gave up 5 bases and J gave up 4 bases, with 10 bases separating them. From germline, CDR1 is SEHNR and CDR2 FQNEAQ (reference sequence). The CDR3 extends over 13 amino acids. The CDR3 DNA sequence: TGTGCCAGCAGCCCGTCGGGACCAGATACGCAGTATTTT. Its translation: CASSPSGPDTQYF.

This chain's CDR3 is CASSFYYRGTQQPQHF. Here the CDR3 DNA reads TGTGCCAGCAGCTTCTATTACAGGGGGACGCAGCAGCCCCAGCATTTT. V is TRBV5-6 and J is TRBJ1-5, with TRBD1 identical over 8 bases. This CDR3 comprises 16 residues. Trimming took 2 bases from V and 7 from J; bases not matched to a gene: 11. CDR1 is SGHDT and CDR2 is YYEEEE in the germline V gene.